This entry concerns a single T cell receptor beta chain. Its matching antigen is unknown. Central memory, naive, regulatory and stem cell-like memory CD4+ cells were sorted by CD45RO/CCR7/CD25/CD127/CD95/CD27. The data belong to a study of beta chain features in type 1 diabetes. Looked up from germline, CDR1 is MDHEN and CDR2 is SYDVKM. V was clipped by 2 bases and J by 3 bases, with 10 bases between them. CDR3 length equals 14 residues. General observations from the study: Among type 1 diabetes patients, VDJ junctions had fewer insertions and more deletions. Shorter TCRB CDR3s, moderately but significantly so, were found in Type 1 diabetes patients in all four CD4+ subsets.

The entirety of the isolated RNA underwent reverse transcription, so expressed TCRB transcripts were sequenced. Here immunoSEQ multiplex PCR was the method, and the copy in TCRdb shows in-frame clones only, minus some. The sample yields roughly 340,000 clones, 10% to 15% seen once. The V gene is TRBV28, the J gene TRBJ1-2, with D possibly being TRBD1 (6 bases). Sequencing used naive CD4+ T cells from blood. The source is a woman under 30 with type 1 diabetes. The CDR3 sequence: CASSLGGGYYGYTF. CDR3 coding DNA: TGTGCCAGCAGTTTAGGCGGGGGCTACTATGGCTACACCTTC.